This TCR beta chain was recorded in a study of T cell repertoires in cytomegalovirus infection. At the level of the study: Recently identified HLA-C-restricted CMV epitopes and well-studied HLA-B-restricted CMV epitopes were used by the study. Evidence of both CMV infection and a matching HLA type came from public TCR beta signatures. General study findings and limits: Clonotype analysis showed dominance of the ex vivo response by HLA-C-restricted CMV-specific TCR beta clonotypes.

From the reads, TCRdb called clonotypes with MiXCR, one entry per CDR3 protein. The table lists about 890,000 distinct CDR3 sequences, about a third of them singletons, with roughly 12% in the top ten. Of note for this clonotype: Its matching antigen is unknown.

This specimen consisted of cultured CD8+ T cells from PBMCs, obtained from culture after CMV antigen stimulation. The receptor comes from a human donor in good health (CMV status not recorded). Some clones in this sample may be carry-over from other donors' samples.

The CDR3 DNA follows: TGCGCCAGCAGCCAAATCCCAGGGACGGGGGGCCGGGATGAGCAGTTCTTC. Protein product: CASSQIPGTGGRDEQFF. V usage is TRBV4-1 and J usage is TRBJ2-1, with D possibly TRBD2 on 7 matching bases. V shed 2 bases and J shed 8 bases, with 22 bases lying between them. This CDR3 spans 17 amino acids. Looked up from germline, CDR1 is MGHRA and CDR2 is YSYEKL.